The entry below gives a single TCR beta chain sequence along with its context. Germline CDR1 is MNHNS and CDR2 is SASEGT. This CDR3 spans 13 amino acids. Trimming shortened V by 3 bases and J by 3 bases, and 8 bases separated the two germline ends. The method was immunoSEQ multiplex PCR; TCRdb's version includes in-frame clones alone and lacks a portion of them. The sample records some 100,000 clones, around 89% being singletons. This entry comes from a study of control samples from healthy donors and cancer patients. This receptor was obtained from a man under 40 in good health. Specimen: blood. This chain connects TRBV6-1 to TRBJ1-2; D is uncertain. The CDR3 loop reads CASSENSDYGYTF. DNA of the CDR3: TGTGCCAGCAGTGAGAACAGCGACTATGGCTACACCTTC.